This passage covers 18 T cell receptor beta chains from one sample sequenced in a study of blood T cell repertoires in COVID-19. TCRdb keeps only in-frame clones here, not all; method: immunoSEQ multiplex PCR. The repertoire holds tens of thousands of clones, with 80% to 90% as singletons. Sequencing was done on a sample of peripheral blood. Every receptor here comes from a man aged 55 to 70 with acute or convalescent COVID-19.

The chain joins TRBV19 to TRBJ2-7; maybe TRBD1 (6 bases). The V gene lost 5 bases and the J gene lost 3 bases, with 11 bases spanning the gap. CDR1 is LNHDA, CDR2 SQIVND, per germline (reference sequence). This CDR3 region has 13 residues. This CDR3 is CASSPGAGYEQYF. In DNA, the CDR3 is TGTGCCAGTAGTCCAGGGGCCGGCTACGAGCAGTACTTC.

The chain carries TRBV12-2 and TRBJ2-7; TRBD1, the table's D call, lacks a check against the DNA. TRBV12-2 counts as a pseudogene. The length of the CDR3 is 15 residues. The CDR3 is CASRRFRDRNYEQYF. CDR3 DNA sequence: TGTGCAAGTCGCCGATTCAGGGACAGGAACTACGAGCAGTACTTC.

The rearrangement joins TRBV30 to TRBJ1-6, with 8 bases identical to TRBD1. With 1 base clipped from V and 8 bases from J, the junction kept 10 bases outside the gene matches. Germline CDR1 GTSNPN, CDR2 SVGIG (reference sequence). The CDR3 totals 16 residues. CDR3 loop: CAWSARTGFTHSPLHF. CDR3 nucleotide sequence: TGTGCCTGGAGTGCCCGGACAGGGTTTACGCATTCACCCCTCCACTTT.

This chain uses TRBV10-2 with TRBJ1-6; D is uncertain. Germline CDR1 reads WSHSY; CDR2 reads SAAADI. Trimming shortened V by 8 bases and J by 4 bases, and 15 bases separated the two germline ends. This CDR3 is built from 15 residues. As DNA, the CDR3 is TGCGCCAGCGCCCGGGTCGAGGTGTATAATTCACCCCTCCACTTT. Translation: CASARVEVYNSPLHF.

The chain employs TRBV4-2 and TRBJ1-2, with 7 bases aligning to TRBD1. The CDR3 consists of 16 residues. Germline assignment: CDR1 LGHNA and CDR2 YNFKEQ. V trimming: 4 bases; J trimming: 4 bases; junction bases outside the gene matches: 12. The CDR3 sequence: CASSRGATTGIYGYTF. CDR3 sequence (DNA): TGTGCCAGCAGCCGAGGGGCTACGACAGGGATCTATGGCTACACCTTC.

This clone was observed a few times. The chain joins TRBV27 to TRBJ2-1; 10 bases line up with TRBD1. CDR1 is MNHEY and CDR2 is SMNVEV in the germline V gene (reference sequence). CDR3 length equals 15 residues. Trimming took 1 base from V and 8 from J; bases not matched to a gene: 5. The CDR3 sequence: CASSLFGTGDDEQFF. In DNA, the CDR3 is TGTGCCAGCAGTTTATTTGGGACAGGGGACGATGAGCAGTTCTTC.

This rearrangement joins TRBV7-7 to TRBJ1-3; D gene uncertain. The V end lost 10 bases, the J end lost 2 bases, and 6 bases lay between the germline ends. Germline V gene sequence: CDR1 SSHAT, CDR2 FNYEAQ (reference sequence). This CDR3 comprises 11 residues. CDR3 bases: TGTGCCACCTTTACTGGAAACACCATATATTTT. Translating gives CATFTGNTIYF.

This chain links TRBV28 with TRBJ2-7, with TRBD2 as a possible D gene (5 bases). V was shortened by 4 bases and J by 4 bases, with 17 bases between the two germline ends. The V gene's germline CDR1 is MDHEN and CDR2 SYDVKM. The CDR3 has 15 residues. CDR3 protein: CASSYPSGKAYEQYF. The DNA for the CDR3 is TGTGCCAGCAGTTACCCATCCGGGAAGGCGTACGAGCAGTACTTC. The complete variable domain, with remaining parts taken from reference TRBV28 and TRBJ2-7, reads DVKVTQSSRYLVKRTGEKVFLECVQDMDHENMFWYRQDPGLGLRLIYFSYDVKMKEKGDIPEGYSVSREKKERFSLILESASTNQTSMYLCASSYPSGKAYEQYFGPGTRLTVT.

The CDR3 sequence is CASSHRVTNSPLHF. Written as DNA, the CDR3 is TGTGCCAGCAGCCACAGGGTTACTAATTCACCCCTCCACTTT. The V gene is TRBV7-9, the J gene TRBJ1-6, with a tentative D call TRBD1 (6 bases). The CDR3 has 14 residues. Looked up from germline, CDR1 is SEHNR and CDR2 is FQNEAQ (reference sequence). V was cut by 5 bases and J by 6 bases, with 11 bases left in between.

V is TRBV6-5 and J is TRBJ1-4, with TRBD1 identical over 7 bases. The CDR3 loop spans 14 amino acids. The ends lost 6 bases at V and 5 bases at J; junction bases unmatched: 6. The germline CDR1 and CDR2 sequences are MNHEY and SVGAGI. CDR3 sequence (DNA): TGTGCCAGCAGAGAGCCGGGACAGAATGAAAAACTGTTTTTT. Encoded protein: CASREPGQNEKLFF.

The rearrangement joins TRBV6-5 to TRBJ2-7; D call uncertain. V was pared by 6 bases and J by 7 bases, with 19 bases between. Per the germline V gene, CDR1 is MNHEY and CDR2 is SVGAGI. This CDR3 contains 14 residues. The CDR3 is CASRAVDIQAEQYF. CDR3 nucleotides: TGTGCCAGCAGGGCCGTGGATATTCAGGCGGAGCAGTACTTC.

V and J are TRBV19 and TRBJ2-7; 9 positions agree with TRBD2. The germline CDR1 and CDR2 sequences are LNHDA and SQIVND (reference sequence). V dropped 3 bases and J dropped 7; count of bases not matched to a gene: 4. This CDR3 comprises 13 residues. This chain's CDR3 is CASSIILAGEQYF. Here the CDR3 DNA reads TGTGCCAGTAGTATCATTCTAGCGGGAGAGCAGTACTTC.

The rearrangement links TRBV6-5 to TRBJ1-1, with TRBD1 matching 9 bases. This CDR3 is 14 amino acids long. CDR1 and CDR2 (germline): MNHEY, SVGAGI. After removal of 4 bases from V and 7 bases from J, the junction contained 7 bases not matched to a gene. DNA of the CDR3: TGTGCCAGCAGTTCCGACAGGGGGATGGGTGAAGCTTTCTTT. Protein: CASSSDRGMGEAFF.

V gene TRBV12-5 combines with J gene TRBJ2-2; a weak D match, TRBD1 (6 bases). Germline CDR1 is LGHNT and CDR2 is FRNRAP. The CDR3 runs to 15 residues. V shed 7 bases and J shed 3 bases, with 15 bases lying between them. In DNA, the CDR3 is TGTGCTAGTGCCCCCAGGGGTCGTGACACCGGGGAGCTGTTTTTT. It specifies CASAPRGRDTGELFF.

This clone was recorded a few times. The chain has TRBV27 and TRBJ2-1; 9 bases agree with TRBD1. The V gene's germline CDR1 is MNHEY and CDR2 SMNVEV (reference sequence). V dropped 5 bases and J dropped 3; count of bases not matched to a gene: 8. CDR3 size: 16 residues. CDR3 nucleotides: TGTGCCAGCAGTACCCTGGGGACAGGGAACTACAATGAGCAGTTCTTC. Translation: CASSTLGTGNYNEQFF.

A few counts support this clone. The rearrangement links TRBV6-5 to TRBJ1-2, with D possibly matching TRBD1 (5 bases). Per germline, CDR1 MNHEY and CDR2 SVGAGI. V lost 6 bases and J 4 bases, leaving 12 bases between the germline ends. The CDR3 covers 13 residues. In DNA form, the CDR3 reads TGTGCCAGCAGACAGAAGACAGCCTATGGCTACACCTTC. Translating it yields CASRQKTAYGYTF.

This clone was observed a handful of times. CDR3 amino acids: CASSIPEGRAEETQYF. CDR3 DNA: TGTGCCAGCAGCATCCCCGAAGGGAGGGCCGAAGAGACCCAGTACTTC. The chain recombines TRBV7-9 with TRBJ2-5; TRBD2 matches at 7 bases. The CDR3 is 16 residues long. Unmatched junction bases numbered 12, after V lost 5 bases and J lost 3 bases. Germline V gene data show CDR1 as SEHNR and CDR2 as FQNEAQ (reference sequence).

This chain uses TRBV5-6 with TRBJ2-7, with 7 bases that match TRBD1. The CDR3 covers 15 residues. The V gene's germline CDR1 is SGHDT and CDR2 YYEEEE. V was clipped by 4 bases and J by 2 bases; unmatched bases: 9. CDR3 sequence (DNA): TGTGCCAGCAGCCCGGGACAGCAGCCCGCCTACGAGCAGTACTTC. Translating gives CASSPGQQPAYEQYF. Drawing the rest from reference TRBV5-6 and TRBJ2-7, the complete variable domain is DAGVTQSPTHLIKTRGQQVTLRCSPKSGHDTVSWYQQALGQGPQFIFQYYEEEERQRGNFPDRFSGHQFPNYSSELNVNALLLGDSALYLCASSPGQQPAYEQYFGPGTRLTVT.